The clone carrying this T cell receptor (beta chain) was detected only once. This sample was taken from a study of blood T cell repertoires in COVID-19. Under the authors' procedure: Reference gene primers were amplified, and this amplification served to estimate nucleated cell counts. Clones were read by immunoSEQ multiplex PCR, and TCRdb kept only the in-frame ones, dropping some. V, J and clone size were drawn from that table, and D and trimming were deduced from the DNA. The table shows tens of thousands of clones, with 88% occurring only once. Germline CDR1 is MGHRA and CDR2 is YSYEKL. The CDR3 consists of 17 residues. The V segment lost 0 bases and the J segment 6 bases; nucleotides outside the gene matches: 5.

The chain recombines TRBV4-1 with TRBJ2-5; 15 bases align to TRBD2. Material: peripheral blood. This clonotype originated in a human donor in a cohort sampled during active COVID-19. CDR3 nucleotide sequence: TGCGCCAGCAGCCAAGACCGGACTAGCGGGGGGGCAAAGACCCAGTACTTC. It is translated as CASSQDRTSGGAKTQYF.